A selection of T cell receptor beta chains follows, all from one sample in a study of Graves' ophthalmopathy and Graves' hyperthyroidism. TCRdb recomputed calls from the multiplex PCR reads with MiXCR, one row per CDR3 protein. This table holds 560,000 or so distinct CDR3 sequences, less than 40% found once. The sequenced material came from peripheral blood or thyroid tissue (not recorded which). The receptors stem from an adult man with Graves' hyperthyroidism. The CDR3 runs from the conserved cysteine through the conserved F or W. The order of the fields is J gene, V gene, clone size, D gene, CDR3 DNA, CDR3 protein. D genes are given only for firm matches. The size entry is marked missing in some rows and otherwise reads once, few, many or a size class.

TRBJ1-1,TRBV29-1,.,TRBD1,TGCAGCGTTCAAGCGGGAGGACAGGGTCGCAAAGCTGAAGCTTTCTTT,CSVQAGGQGRKAEAFF
TRBJ2-7,TRBV6-5,many,.,TGTGCCAGCAGCCGTAGCGTGTCCTACTACGAGCAGTACTTC,CASSRSVSYYEQYF
TRBJ1-5,TRBV19,few,.,TGTGCCAGTAGTATCGGGGCAGGTGCTTATCAGCCCCAGCATTTT,CASSIGAGAYQPQHF
TRBJ2-7,TRBV19,many,TRBD1,TGTGCCAGTAGTACCCGGACAGGGGGTGGGTACGAGCAGTACTTC,CASSTRTGGGYEQYF
TRBJ1-5,TRBV27,.,.,TGTGCCAGCAGTTTATACCAGGGCAGCGGTCAGCCCCAGCATTTT,CASSLYQGSGQPQHF
TRBJ1-4,TRBV12-3/TRBV12-4,many,.,TGTGCCAGCAGTTTGTCAGGGGATGAAAAACTGTTTTTT,CASSLSGDEKLFF
TRBJ2-3,TRBV20-1,few,.,TGCAGTGCTAGGGGGAAAGTCACAGATACGCAGTATTTT,CSARGKVTDTQYF
TRBJ2-7,TRBV7-9,.,TRBD1,TGTGCCAGCAGATCTAGGACAGGGGGCGAGCAGTACTTC,CASRSRTGGEQYF
TRBJ2-5,TRBV28,few,.,TGTGCCAGTCACGGGGCCAATGGGCGATCCCAAGAGACCCAGTACTTC,CASHGANGRSQETQYF
TRBJ1-4,TRBV19,.,.,TGTGTCGGTAGCCCCGGGACTGGGGGTGAAAAACTGTTTTTT,CVGSPGTGGEKLFF
TRBJ2-5,TRBV24-1,many,TRBD1,TGTGCCACCAGTGAGCCGGACAGGGCCAAGACCCAGTACTTC,CATSEPDRAKTQYF
TRBJ1-5,TRBV6-1,few,.,TGTGCCAGCAGTGTTAACAGGGATCAGCCCCAGCATTTT,CASSVNRDQPQHF
TRBJ2-7,TRBV7-8,.,TRBD2,TGTGCCAGCAGTCCACCCGGGACTAGAGCCGAGCAGTACTTC,CASSPPGTRAEQYF
TRBJ2-1,TRBV9,.,TRBD2,TGTGCCAGCAGCGCCGGGACTAGAGACAATGAGCAGTTCTTC,CASSAGTRDNEQFF
TRBJ2-7,TRBV24-1,.,TRBD2,TGTGCCACCAGCGAGGGACTAGCGGACTTCTACAATGAGCAGTCCTTC,CATSEGLADFYNEQSF
TRBJ1-4,TRBV7-9,many,.,TGTGCCAGCAGCTTAGGGGTCTCGGCTAATGAAAAACTGTTTTTT,CASSLGVSANEKLFF
TRBJ1-6,TRBV20-1,.,TRBD1,TGCAGTGCTAGGGGGACAGCTAATAATTCACCCCTCCACTTT,CSARGTANNSPLHF
TRBJ1-5,TRBV12-3/TRBV12-4,once,TRBD1,TGTGCCAGCAGTTTCAGGGGGGACAGGGAAGAGACCCAGCATTTT,CASSFRGDREETQHF
TRBJ2-5,TRBV5-1,many,TRBD1,TGCGCCAGCAGCTTGGGTACAGGGGTAATGGAGACCCAGTACTTC,CASSLGTGVMETQYF
TRBJ2-5,TRBV29-1,many,.,TGCAGCGTTGAAGATCCCCCACTGGAGACCCAGTACTTC,CSVEDPPLETQYF
TRBJ1-5,TRBV2,many,.,TGTGCCAGCAAAAAGGGCCCAAGTGGCCTCGGTGCGAGCAATCAGCCCCAGCATTTT,CASKKGPSGLGASNQPQHF
TRBJ2-5,TRBV12-3/TRBV12-4,many,TRBD1,TGTGCCAGCAGACAAGGACAGGGGGTTTCAGAGACCCAGTACTTC,CASRQGQGVSETQYF
TRBJ1-5,TRBV20-1,many,TRBD1,TGCAGTGCTAGAGGGACAGGGGGCGGAAATCAGCCCCAGCATTTT,CSARGTGGGNQPQHF
TRBJ2-1,TRBV29-1,.,.,TGCAGCGTTGATAGGGGAGGATCAGGCAATGAGCAGTTCTTC,CSVDRGGSGNEQFF
TRBJ2-6,TRBV19,.,.,TGTGCCAGTAGTAGGGACATCGACCTGACTTTC,CASSRDIDLTF
TRBJ2-7,TRBV20-1,.,.,TGCAGTGCTAGGCCCGACAGATACTCCTACGAGCAGTACTTC,CSARPDRYSYEQYF